This TCR beta chain derives from a study of cytomegalovirus exposure and HLA in healthy donors. Study summary: Within the Caucasian-associated ancestry cluster were around four fifths of the approximately 400 genotyped donors.

With regard to this clone: Antigen unknown.

PCR employed 60 Vbeta and 13 Jbeta primers. Original processing methods: Counted up in a later analysis, unique TCR beta chains came to 60 million to 95 million, with around 11 million shared. The assay was immunoSEQ multiplex PCR, and TCRdb's table has in-frame clones only and misses some. That table supplies the V and J calls and clone size; D and trimming were determined from the DNA. The sample contains roughly 200,000 clones, roughly 80% of which appear only once. Overall study results and limits: TCR beta chain V- and J-gene trimming was linked, in a later analysis, to a missense variant in DCLRE1C. Rare TCR sequences predominated, though certain public TCRs were found in many donors.

V trimming: 4 bases; J trimming: 6 bases; junction bases outside the gene matches: 4. CDR1 is SGHTS and CDR2 is YDEGEE in the germline V gene. This CDR3 is built from 14 residues. The specimen sequenced was PBMCs. The chain links TRBV5-8 to TRBJ1-4, with 9 bases lining up with TRBD1. This clonotype was sampled from a female donor in good health and CMV-seronegative. Here the CDR3 DNA reads TGTGCCAGCAGCAGGGGACAGGGTTATGAAAAACTGTTTTTT. It codes for CASSRGQGYEKLFF.